A selection of T cell receptor beta chains follows, all from one sample in a study of immune evolution from preneoplasia to lung adenocarcinoma. The repertoire was sequenced with immunoSEQ multiplex PCR; TCRdb's copy has only in-frame clones and lacks some. Among some 9,200 clones listed, approximately 83% were seen once. Specimen: FFPE minimally invasive lung adenocarcinoma tissue. The receptors stem from a person aged 70 to 80 with lung adenocarcinoma. Each CDR3 is given with its conserved first and last residue. The D gene is left open where the match is weak. The size of a clone is reported for some rows only, either as once, few or many, or as a class for expanded clones.

J gene | clone size | V gene | D gene | CDR3 protein | CDR3 DNA
TRBJ2-4 | . | TRBV30 | . | CAWSYWQARGNIQYF | TGTGCCTGGAGTTATTGGCAGGCCAGGGGAAACATTCAGTACTTC
TRBJ1-6 | . | TRBV27 | . | CASSPGSSYNSPLHF | TGTGCCAGCAGTCCAGGGAGCTCCTATAATTCACCCCTCCACTTT
TRBJ2-1 | . | TRBV6-5 | TRBD2 | CASSYSGGVVDNEQFF | TGTGCCAGCAGTTACTCCGGGGGGGTGGTAGACAATGAGCAGTTCTTC
TRBJ1-1 | . | TRBV6-1 | . | CASRAGTEAFF | TGTGCCAGCAGGGCCGGGACTGAAGCTTTCTTT
TRBJ2-7 | . | TRBV6-5 | . | CASIRDTAYEQYF | TGTGCCAGCATTAGGGACACCGCCTACGAGCAGTACTTC
TRBJ1-1 | . | TRBV2 | . | CASSGKGGNTEAFF | TGTGCCAGCAGTGGAAAGGGGGGGAACACTGAAGCTTTCTTT
TRBJ1-2 | . | TRBV19 | TRBD1 | CASSYRGNYGYTF | TGTGCCAGTAGTTACAGGGGGAACTATGGCTACACCTTC
TRBJ1-2 | . | TRBV5-5 | . | CASSLSSGGNYGYTF | TGTGCCAGCAGCTTGAGTTCGGGGGGTAACTATGGCTACACCTTC
TRBJ2-2 | . | TRBV7-3 | . | CASSFRMGAGELFF | TGTGCCAGCAGCTTTCGTATGGGGGCCGGGGAGCTGTTTTTT
TRBJ2-1 | . | TRBV13 | TRBD1 | CASSSSLQGALEQFF | TGTGCCAGCAGCTCTTCGCTTCAGGGGGCGCTTGAGCAGTTCTTC
TRBJ1-5 | . | TRBV30 | . | CAWSPPLVNSNQPQHF | TGTGCCTGGTCCCCTCCCCTAGTTAATAGCAATCAGCCCCAGCATTTT
TRBJ2-3 | . | TRBV7-3 | . | CASSLQYTDTQYF | TGTGCCAGCAGCCTACAGTACACAGATACGCAGTATTTT
TRBJ2-3 | . | TRBV15 | TRBD2 | CATSRGSFRGGSTDTQYF | TGTGCCACCAGCAGAGGGTCCTTCCGGGGGGGGAGCACAGATACGCAGTATTTT
TRBJ1-6 | . | TRBV13 | TRBD1 | CASSLGQGGSPLHF | TGTGCCAGCAGCTTGGGACAGGGAGGTTCACCCCTCCACTTT
TRBJ2-1 | . | TRBV5-4 | TRBD2 | CASSLFGGGASSYNEQFF | TGTGCCAGCAGCTTGTTTGGCGGGGGGGCGAGCTCCTACAATGAGCAGTTCTTC
TRBJ1-3 | . | TRBV15 | . | CATSRDTVSGNTIYF | TGTGCCACCAGCCGAGACACGGTCTCTGGAAACACCATATATTTT
TRBJ1-5 | . | TRBV6-1 | . | CASSEDSGSNQPQHF | TGTGCCAGCAGTGAAGACTCCGGGAGCAATCAGCCCCAGCATTTT
TRBJ2-7 | . | TRBV7-9 | TRBD2 | CAVGRGGYEQYF | TGTGCCGTCGGACGGGGGGGGTACGAGCAGTACTTC
TRBJ2-2 | few | TRBV5-1 | . | CASSLEGGAGELFF | TGCGCCAGCAGCTTGGAGGGGGGCGCCGGGGAGCTGTTTTTT
TRBJ2-2 | . | TRBV7-9 | . | CASSWDLNTGELFF | TGTGCCAGCAGCTGGGACTTGAACACCGGGGAGCTGTTTTTT
TRBJ1-5 | . | TRBV4-1 | . | CASSQEVREGPQHF | TGCGCCAGCAGCCAAGAGGTGAGGGAAGGGCCCCAGCATTTT
TRBJ1-1 | . | TRBV2 | . | CASSEARYNTEAFF | TGTGCCAGCAGTGAGGCCCGATATAACACTGAAGCTTTCTTT
TRBJ1-1 | . | TRBV4-1 | . | CASSQGRSQGSTEAFF | TGCGCCAGCAGCCAGGGTCGATCACAGGGTTCCACTGAAGCTTTCTTT
TRBJ1-1 | once | TRBV5-4 | . | CASSLKPDEAFF | TGTGCCAGCAGCTTAAAGCCGGATGAAGCTTTCTTT
TRBJ2-3 | few | TRBV11-3 | TRBD2 | CASSSGTSGDTDTQYF | TGTGCCAGCAGCTCAGGGACTAGCGGGGACACAGATACGCAGTATTTT
TRBJ2-5 | . | TRBV5-4 | TRBD2 | CASSLAGGLQETQYF | TGTGCCAGCAGCTTAGCGGGGGGGCTCCAAGAGACCCAGTACTTC
TRBJ2-7 | . | TRBV7-8 | . | CASSLTSPYEQYF | TGTGCCAGCAGCTTAACTAGCCCGTACGAGCAGTACTTC
TRBJ1-6 | . | TRBV28 | . | CASSPPTVTPLHF | TGTGCCAGCAGCCCCCCGACTGTCACACCCCTCCACTTT
TRBJ2-1 | . | TRBV6-5 | TRBD1 | CASSGQGTDEQFF | TGTGCCAGCAGTGGACAGGGAACCGATGAGCAGTTCTTC
TRBJ2-5 | . | TRBV2 | . | CASSLSRETQYF | TGTGCCAGCAGTCTCAGTCGAGAGACCCAGTACTTC
TRBJ1-2 | . | TRBV28 | . | CASSLTNYGYTF | TGTGCCAGCAGTCTGACAAACTATGGCTACACCTTC
TRBJ1-4 | . | TRBV19 | TRBD1 | CASSALQGFNEKLFF | TGTGCCAGTAGTGCCCTACAGGGGTTTAATGAAAAACTGTTTTTT
TRBJ1-6 | . | TRBV30 | . | CAWSVGRGTSPLHF | TGTGCCTGGAGTGTGGGGAGGGGAACTTCACCCCTCCACTTT
TRBJ1-6 | . | TRBV6-1 | . | CASSELGGSSPLHF | TGTGCCAGCAGTGAATTGGGGGGTAGTTCACCCCTCCACTTT